The clone carrying this TCR beta chain appeared once. The sample belongs to a study of T cell changes during pregnancy in multiple sclerosis. Method: immunoSEQ multiplex PCR; TCRdb's copy keeps in-frame clones and lacks some. The sample includes tens of thousands of clones, almost 90% of them seen just once. CDR3 length: 14 residues. The V end was cut by 3 bases, the J end by 9 bases, with 18 bases between. Germline V gene data show CDR1 as MNHEY and CDR2 as SMNVEV (reference sequence). The sequence was obtained from a female donor with multiple sclerosis, enrolled in a pregnancy study. The chain uses TRBV27 and TRBJ2-7, with D tentatively TRBD1 (6 bases). This specimen consisted of CD4+ T cells from peripheral blood mononuclear cells, obtained in the second trimester of pregnancy. The CDR3 coding sequence is TGTGCCAGCAGTTTGACAGGTGTTGGGACCGTGCAGTACTTC. The encoded protein is CASSLTGVGTVQYF.